The rows below give T cell receptor beta chains drawn from one sample of a study of T-cell memory formation after mild COVID-19. TCRdb reprocessed the 5' RACE reads with MiXCR, giving one entry per CDR3 protein. Here the sample spans just over 200,000 distinct CDR3 sequences, just over 9.5% being singletons. The source material was PBMCs or a T cell subset sorted from them (not recorded which). All receptors derive from a man younger than 35 who had mild COVID-19 (a few samples of this study predate the infection). Cell type and time point are not known. Each CDR3 is given without its conserved first and last residue. The order of the fields is CDR3 protein, J gene, V gene, clone size. Size tells how often a clone was seen (once, few, many) or the class of an expanded clone, and some rows leave it out.

CDR3 protein: ATSDGGWNQPQH
J gene: TRBJ1-5
V gene: TRBV24-1
clone size: few

CDR3 protein: ATSEEGPVEKLF
J gene: TRBJ1-4
V gene: TRBV24-1
clone size: few

CDR3 protein: SARVTGPEQF
J gene: TRBJ2-1
V gene: TRBV20-1
clone size: .

CDR3 protein: ASSLAGQGAGNTIY
J gene: TRBJ1-3
V gene: TRBV7-2
clone size: few

CDR3 protein: ASRPRQGADTEAF
J gene: TRBJ1-1
V gene: TRBV5-5
clone size: .

CDR3 protein: SARSGAEIQPQH
J gene: TRBJ1-5
V gene: TRBV20-1
clone size: few

CDR3 protein: ASSNLPGTEAF
J gene: TRBJ1-1
V gene: TRBV12-3/TRBV12-4
clone size: many

CDR3 protein: AWTTGTGISGANVLT
J gene: TRBJ2-6
V gene: TRBV30
clone size: few

CDR3 protein: SARARGHIFGSGANVLT
J gene: TRBJ2-6
V gene: TRBV20-1
clone size: .

CDR3 protein: ASSLGQGATYEQY
J gene: TRBJ2-7
V gene: TRBV7-2
clone size: .

CDR3 protein: ASSPNSLNTGELF
J gene: TRBJ2-2
V gene: TRBV12-3/TRBV12-4
clone size: few

CDR3 protein: ASSLGGNTDTQY
J gene: TRBJ2-3
V gene: TRBV5-1
clone size: few

CDR3 protein: ASSRGRGQPQH
J gene: TRBJ1-5
V gene: TRBV6-5
clone size: few

CDR3 protein: ASSSMVGSSTDTQY
J gene: TRBJ2-3
V gene: TRBV7-6
clone size: many

CDR3 protein: ASSTPSGGGRGQPQH
J gene: TRBJ1-5
V gene: TRBV28
clone size: many

CDR3 protein: ASRLTGQPQH
J gene: TRBJ1-5
V gene: TRBV2
clone size: few

CDR3 protein: ASSLSSLLGDTIY
J gene: TRBJ1-3
V gene: TRBV11-3
clone size: .

CDR3 protein: ASSQENRENTEAF
J gene: TRBJ1-1
V gene: TRBV4-3
clone size: few

CDR3 protein: ASSLLAGLETQY
J gene: TRBJ2-5
V gene: TRBV7-2
clone size: few

CDR3 protein: ASSPGWGTQY
J gene: TRBJ2-5
V gene: TRBV6-2/TRBV6-3
clone size: few

CDR3 protein: SARDSKAGTGGQPQH
J gene: TRBJ1-5
V gene: TRBV20-1
clone size: few

CDR3 protein: ASSVQGAPGELF
J gene: TRBJ2-2
V gene: TRBV9
clone size: .

CDR3 protein: ASSPPAETEETQY
J gene: TRBJ2-5
V gene: TRBV18
clone size: .

CDR3 protein: ASSLTGQGNYYGYT
J gene: TRBJ1-2
V gene: TRBV5-1
clone size: many

CDR3 protein: ASSLWTGQETQY
J gene: TRBJ2-5
V gene: TRBV7-7
clone size: few

CDR3 protein: ATGRGGTAGTEAF
J gene: TRBJ1-1
V gene: TRBV15
clone size: many

CDR3 protein: ASSYRQGVGYT
J gene: TRBJ1-2
V gene: TRBV4-3
clone size: .